The 20 T cell receptor beta chains presented below share a single source sample, sequenced in a study of read filtering for tumor transcriptome and immune sequencing. This library used approximately 370 ng RNA and molecular barcoded adaptors spanning alpha/delta and beta/gamma chains. A single record per CDR3 protein comes from TCRdb applying MiXCR to the reads. The sample gives roughly 25,000 distinct CDR3 sequences, roughly 14% of which show up once; around 47% is in the top ten. The sequenced sample was a population of CD138-negative cells sorted from bone marrow. All receptors derive from a donor at least 40 years old with multiple myeloma.

This clonotype was counted many times. The rearrangement links TRBV7-3 to TRBJ2-1, with D unclear. From germline, CDR1 is SGHTA and CDR2 FQGTGA. V lost 1 base to trimming and J lost 1 base, with 5 bases between them. The CDR3 runs to 14 residues. In DNA form, the CDR3 reads TGTGCCAGCAGCTTAATAGGGTCCTACAATGAGCAGTTCTTC. This gives the protein CASSLIGSYNEQFF.

In DNA, the CDR3 is TGCGCCAGCAGCTTGGTAGTCGGGGGTGAGCAGTTCTTC. Its protein product is CASSLVVGGEQFF. V gene TRBV5-1 combines with J gene TRBJ2-7; D is perhaps TRBD2 (6 bases). The tail of the sequence fits TRBJ2-1 better, so the J call may be wrong. From germline, CDR1 is SGHRS and CDR2 YFSETQ. This CDR3 comprises 13 residues.

Regarding this clonotype: One junction end does not reproduce the germline sequence, and a read error may be involved. The chain uses TRBV11-2 and TRBJ2-5; D is undetermined. In germline, CDR1 is SGHAT, CDR2 FQNNGV. The CDR3 sequence is 14 residues long. The CDR3 nucleotides are TGTGCCAGCAGCTTAAGCGTAAACCGAGAGACCCAGTACTTT. This encodes CASSLSVNRETQYF. Variable domain in full (rest from reference TRBV11-2 and TRBJ2-5): EAGVAQSPRYKIIEKRQSVAFWCNPISGHATLYWYQQILGQGPKLLIQFQNNGVVDDSQLPKDRFSAERLKGVDSTLKIQPAKLEDSAVYLCASSLSVNRETQYFGPGTRLLVL.

Comments on this clonotype: The missing conserved phenylalanine or tryptophan at the end of this CDR3 makes a read error likely. The rearrangement links TRBV29-1 to TRBJ2-1; D could derive from TRBD1 or TRBD2 (6 bases each). Per the germline V gene, CDR1 is SQVTM and CDR2 is ANQGSEA. The CDR3 runs to 13 residues. V lost 8 bases to trimming and J lost 7 bases, with 18 bases between them. The DNA of the CDR3 is TGCAGCTCGAGGGGGGAGGATACGAATGAGCAGTTCCTC. This codes for CSSRGEDTNEQFL.

This clonotype was recorded many times. The V call is TRBV10-2, the J call TRBJ2-7; 10 bases fit TRBD2. V lost 6 bases, J lost 2 bases, and 1 base stayed unmatched. Germline V gene lookup returns CDR1 WSHSY and CDR2 SAAADI. The CDR3 spans 13 residues. In DNA, the CDR3 is TGCGCCAGCAGGAGCGGGAGGGCCTACGAGCAGTACTTC. Its protein product is CASRSGRAYEQYF.

This clonotype was recorded at least ten times. The chain joins TRBV3-1 to TRBJ2-1; D tentatively reads TRBD1 or TRBD2 (5 bases each). CDR3 size: 15 residues. With 4 bases removed from V and 0 bases from J, the gap between germline ends came to 10 bases. Per germline, CDR1 LGHDT and CDR2 YNNKEL (reference sequence). For the CDR3, the DNA is TGTGCCAGCAGCCCCGGGACGGGCTCCTACAATGAGCAGTTCTTC. Its protein is CASSPGTGSYNEQFF.

With regard to this clonotype: It differs at one base from a far larger clone, so likely a read error. V and J are TRBV6-1 and TRBJ2-1; 14 bases map to TRBD2. The CDR3 runs 20 residues. J lost 1 base, V lost 6 bases, and 14 bases had no gene match. Per germline, CDR1 MNHNS and CDR2 SASEGT. The CDR3 region is CASRLLGPGTSGSSYNEQFF. CDR3 bases: TGTGCCAGCAGACTCCTGGGACCCGGGACTAGCGGGAGTTCCTACAATGAGCAGTTCTTC.

This clonotype occurred a few times. A far larger clone is off by one base, so a read error is likely. The chain carries TRBV7-2 and TRBJ2-1; no firm D call. Germline lookup yields CDR1 SGHTA and CDR2 FQGNSA. The CDR3 totals 13 residues. The CDR3 sequence is CASRADAYNGQFF. As DNA, the CDR3 is TGTGCCAGCAGGGCGGACGCCTACAATGGGCAGTTCTTC. Filled out from reference TRBV7-2 and TRBJ2-1, the complete variable domain reads GAGVSQSPSNKVTEKGKDVELRCDPISGHTALYWYRQSLGQGLEFLIYFQGNSAPDKSGLPSDRFSAERTGGSVSTLTIQRTQQEDSAVYLCASRADAYNGQFFGPGTRLTVL.

This clonotype occurred many times. This rearrangement joins TRBV6-1 to TRBJ2-6; the D is unclear. Germline V gene sequence: CDR1 MNHNS, CDR2 SASEGT. V was trimmed by 4 bases and J by 0 bases, leaving 7 bases between them. The CDR3 is 15 residues long. The CDR3 DNA sequence: TGTGCCAGCAGTGGGACCGTCTCTGGGGCCAACGTCCTGACTTTC. It is translated as CASSGTVSGANVLTF.

This clonotype was seen at least ten times. The chain couples TRBV18 to TRBJ2-1; TRBD1 agrees at 7 bases. Trimming cost V 3 bases and J 0 bases; bases outside gene matches: 2. The CDR3 extends over 15 amino acids. Germline V gene data show CDR1 as KGHSH and CDR2 as LQKENI. The CDR3 is CASSPGQSSYNEQFF. In DNA form, the CDR3 reads TGTGCCAGCTCACCGGGACAGAGCTCCTACAATGAGCAGTTCTTC.

The sample holds many counts of this clonotype. The chain combines TRBV19 with TRBJ1-4; 7 bases agree with TRBD1. Trimming at V came to 6 bases and at J to 5 bases, leaving 12 bases not matched to a gene. The V gene's germline CDR1 is LNHDA and CDR2 SQIVND (reference sequence). The CDR3 sequence is 16 residues long. The CDR3, as DNA: TGTGCCAGTAGCCGGGGACAGCCGCTTGGGAATGAAAAACTGTTTTTT. Protein: CASSRGQPLGNEKLFF.

This clonotype was observed at least ten times. The chain couples TRBV7-9 to TRBJ1-1, with unresolved D. The CDR3 loop spans 12 amino acids. Germline CDR1 SEHNR, CDR2 FQNEAQ (reference sequence). The ends were cut back, 2 bases at V and 3 bases at J, with 4 bases in the middle. Here the CDR3 DNA reads TGTGCCAGCAGCTTACTTGACACTGAAGCTTTCTTT. Amino acid sequence: CASSLLDTEAFF.

About this clonotype itself: A much larger clone sits a single nucleotide away, making a read error possible. The chain recombines TRBV14 with TRBJ2-5; D is ambiguous. This CDR3 region has 11 residues. Germline loops: CDR1 SGHDN, CDR2 FVKESK. CDR3 sequence (DNA): TGTGCCAGCAGACAAGAAGAGACCCAGTACTTC. The encoded protein is CASRQEETQYF. Filled out from reference TRBV14 and TRBJ2-5, the complete variable domain reads EAGVTQFPSHSVIEKGQTVTLRCDPISGHDNLYWYRRVMGKEIKFLLHFVKESKQDESGMPNNRFLAERTGGTYSTLKVQPAELEDSGVYFCASRQEETQYFGPGTRLLVL.

A remark on this clonotype: With a much larger clone just one base away, this may be a read error. This chain joins TRBV6-1 and TRBJ2-2; D is undetermined. Germline V gene data show CDR1 as MNHNS and CDR2 as SASEGT. With 9 bases removed from V and 3 bases from J, the gap between germline ends came to 20 bases. The CDR3 is 16 residues long. DNA for the CDR3: TGTGCCAGTATCGGTTTGGCGGCCTCGGACACCGGGGAGCTGTTTTTT. It codes for CASIGLAASDTGELFF.

This clonotype was seen ten or more times. The V and J genes are TRBV6-2 or TRBV6-3 and TRBJ2-1; unclear D gene. The V end was cut by 2 bases, the J end by 12 bases, with 8 bases between. Germline CDR1 and CDR2: MNHEY and SVGEGT. The CDR3 consists of 11 residues. The CDR3 nucleotides are TGTGCCAGCAGTTACGTTTTCGGGCAGTTCTTC. Translation gives CASSYVFGQFF.

Remarks on this clonotype: A read error may be the cause here, since a much bigger clone is one base away. The rearrangement uses TRBV7-9 and TRBJ1-1; D is unresolved. V lost 6 bases to trimming and J lost 1 base, with 12 bases between them. Germline V CDR1 and CDR2: SEHNR, FQNEAQ (reference sequence). The CDR3 is 14 amino acids. The DNA for the CDR3 is TGTGCCAGCAGAAGGGAATCCCGGAACACTGAAGCTTTCTTT. Residues: CASRRESRNTEAFF.

The sample holds a few counts of this clonotype. One base away lies a much larger clone, so this may be a sequencing read error. The chain couples TRBV13 to TRBJ2-1; 16 positions match TRBD2. The germline gives CDR1 PRHDT, CDR2 FYEKMQ (reference sequence). V trimming: 5 bases; J trimming: 8 bases; junction bases outside the gene matches: 18. The CDR3 length is 20 residues. CDR3: CASSPPPGLAGGPVLDEQFF. CDR3 DNA sequence: TGTGCCAGCAGCCCACCTCCGGGACTAGCGGGAGGGCCGGTCCTCGATGAGCAGTTCTTC.

V and J are TRBV6-5 and TRBJ2-5; D possibly corresponds to TRBD2 (6 bases). This CDR3 is built from 15 residues. V gave up 8 bases and J gave up 5 bases, with 21 bases separating them. From germline, CDR1 is MNHEY and CDR2 SVGAGI. DNA for the CDR3: TGTGCCAGCGGGCCGGGCCTACCCGGGAGTGAGACCCAGTACTTC. Amino acids: CASGPGLPGSETQYF.

In this sample, this clonotype turned up many times. The chain carries TRBV28 and TRBJ2-3, with unresolved D. Germline V lookup: CDR1 MDHEN, CDR2 SYDVKM. Trimming removed 3 bases at V and 5 bases at J, with 3 bases between. This CDR3 region has 11 residues. The CDR3 is CASSFRDTQYF. CDR3 nucleotide sequence: TGTGCCAGCAGTTTTAGAGATACGCAGTATTTT.

In its sample, this clonotype was seen a few times. A much bigger clone sits one base away, suggesting this may be a read error. Here the CDR3 omits its conserved ending phenylalanine or tryptophan, so a read error is the likely source. The chain is built from TRBV7-3 and TRBJ2-2, with unresolved D. Per the germline V gene, CDR1 is SGHTA and CDR2 is FQGTGA. V shed 0 bases and J shed 4 bases, with 3 bases lying between them. The CDR3 spans 13 residues. The CDR3 bases are TGTGCCAGCAGCTTAACTTTCACCGGGGAGCTGTTTTGT. Translation: CASSLTFTGELFC.